This is a list of T cell receptor beta chains from one sample in a study of CD4+ T cells in melanoma. This table comes from immunoSEQ multiplex PCR, and its TCRdb copy is limited to in-frame clones, with some not included. This repertoire shows approximately 14,000 clones, less than 65% found once; its top ten account for 15% to 19%. Sample: cells from a culture (not recorded whether cultured in vitro). These TCRs come from a human donor with melanoma. Each CDR3 is given with its conserved first and last residue. The order of the fields is J gene, clone size, V gene, D gene, CDR3 protein, CDR3 DNA. A D gene is named only where the DNA matches it firmly. Only part of the rows carry a size: once, few, many, or a class if the clone is expanded.

TRBJ2-2 | once | TRBV5-1 | - | CASSLARPQGRTGELFF | TGCGCCAGCAGCTTGGCCAGGCCCCAGGGACGAACCGGGGAGCTGTTTTTT
TRBJ1-4 | - | TRBV5-1 | - | CASSSHFAGSEKLFF | TGCGCCAGCAGCTCGCACTTCGCGGGGTCTGAAAAACTGTTTTTT
TRBJ2-5 | - | TRBV7-9 | - | CASSPQDGAQETQYF | TGTGCCAGCAGCCCGCAGGACGGAGCGCAAGAGACCCAGTACTTC
TRBJ2-7 | - | TRBV7-8 | - | CASSFGEQYF | TGTGCCAGCAGCTTCGGCGAGCAGTACTTC
TRBJ2-7 | - | TRBV7-2 | - | CASRKDYQVALEQYF | TGTGCCAGCAGGAAGGACTACCAAGTAGCGCTCGAGCAGTACTTC
TRBJ2-7 | few | TRBV5-4 | - | CASSQAPTYEQYF | TGTGCCAGCAGCCAAGCTCCGACCTACGAGCAGTACTTC
TRBJ2-2 | - | TRBV6-5 | - | CASSYVAPGELFF | TGTGCCAGCAGTTACGTCGCACCCGGGGAGCTGTTTTTT
TRBJ2-7 | - | TRBV6-1 | TRBD1 | CASSTGDTSYEQYF | TGTGCCAGCAGCACAGGGGACACATCCTACGAGCAGTACTTC
TRBJ2-5 | few | TRBV11-2 | - | CASSLETGQETQYF | TGTGCCAGCAGCTTAGAGACAGGCCAAGAGACCCAGTACTTC
TRBJ1-5 | - | TRBV5-6 | - | CASSGWGRGNQPQHF | TGTGCCAGCAGCGGGTGGGGTCGCGGCAATCAGCCCCAGCATTTT
TRBJ1-3 | - | TRBV15 | - | CATSSTAGSGNTIYF | TGTGCCACCAGCAGCACAGCCGGGTCTGGAAACACCATATATTTT
TRBJ1-2 | few | TRBV7-9 | - | CASSLVSLGYTF | TGTGCCAGCAGCTTAGTATCCTTAGGCTACACCTTC
TRBJ1-2 | - | TRBV6-5 | - | CASCGSDYGYTF | TGTGCCAGCTGCGGTTCAGATTATGGCTACACCTTC
TRBJ2-7 | - | TRBV5-5 | - | CASSLQGPTIEQYF | TGTGCCAGCAGCTTACAGGGACCTACGATTGAGCAGTACTTC
TRBJ1-3 | - | TRBV2 | - | CASSVASNTIYF | TGTGCCAGCAGTGTGGCATCAAACACCATATATTTT
TRBJ2-7 | - | TRBV7-9 | TRBD1 | CASSSSQGVYGQYF | TGTGCCAGCAGCTCGTCGCAGGGGGTGTATGGGCAGTACTTC
TRBJ1-1 | - | TRBV6-4 | - | CASSETGLNTEAFF | TGTGCCAGCAGCGAGACAGGTCTCAACACTGAAGCTTTCTTT
TRBJ1-1 | - | TRBV5-4 | TRBD1 | CASSLGRTGQDTEAFF | TGTGCCAGCAGCTTGGGTCGGACAGGACAGGACACTGAAGCTTTCTTT
TRBJ2-2 | - | TRBV30 | TRBD1 | CAWDRTGVQSGELFF | TGTGCCTGGGACCGGACAGGGGTTCAGTCCGGGGAGCTGTTTTTT
TRBJ2-5 | - | TRBV7-6 | TRBD2 | CASSLRLLAGGPRQETQYF | TGTGCCAGCAGCTTACGGCTACTAGCGGGGGGCCCGCGACAAGAGACCCAGTACTTC
TRBJ1-3 | - | TRBV28 | - | CASSFQDSGNTIYF | TGTGCCAGCAGTTTCCAGGACTCTGGAAACACCATATATTTT
TRBJ1-2 | - | TRBV7-9 | - | CASSFLANYGYTF | TGTGCCAGCAGCTTTTTGGCTAACTATGGCTACACCTTC
TRBJ2-7 | - | TRBV6-6 | - | CASTARGQQGITEQYF | TGTGCCAGCACCGCGCGGGGACAGCAGGGCATAACCGAGCAGTACTTC
TRBJ1-4 | few | TRBV7-9 | - | CASSPLRGLSNEKLFF | TGTGCCAGCAGTCCCCTTCGGGGGCTGAGTAATGAAAAACTGTTTTTT
TRBJ1-4 | - | TRBV7-6 | - | CASSLGPSGTLEKRLFF | TGTGCCAGCAGCTTAGGCCCTTCAGGGACCCTTGAGAAGAGACTGTTTTTT
TRBJ2-2 | - | TRBV2 | - | CASRGVSSTGELFF | TGTGCCAGCAGGGGGGTATCTTCCACCGGGGAGCTGTTTTTT
TRBJ1-4 | medium-sized | TRBV7-2 | - | CASSLVARSNEKLFF | TGTGCCAGCAGCTTAGTAGCCAGGAGTAATGAAAAACTGTTTTTT
TRBJ1-6 | few | TRBV5-1 | - | CASSNFREGMNSPLHF | TGCGCCAGCAGCAATTTTCGGGAGGGGATGAATTCACCCCTCCACTTT
TRBJ2-2 | - | TRBV4-1 | TRBD2 | CASSPMGLAGGSTGELFF | TGCGCCAGCAGCCCAATGGGACTAGCGGGGGGTTCGACCGGGGAGCTGTTTTTT
TRBJ2-2 | - | TRBV2 | TRBD1 | CASSNHRGPNTGELFF | TGTGCCAGCAGTAACCACAGGGGGCCAAACACCGGGGAGCTGTTTTTT
TRBJ1-5 | - | TRBV7-8 | - | CASSPGPEYYQPQHF | TGTGCCAGCAGCCCTGGTCCTGAGTACTATCAGCCCCAGCATTTT
TRBJ1-2 | - | TRBV5-4 | - | CASSLAVDGRYGYTF | TGTGCCAGCAGCTTGGCCGTTGACGGGAGGTATGGCTACACCTTC
TRBJ2-7 | few | TRBV18 | - | CASSPEGGAYEQYF | TGTGCCAGCTCACCCGAGGGGGGGGCCTACGAGCAGTACTTC
TRBJ2-3 | few | TRBV5-1 | - | CASSLGQRTDTQYF | TGCGCCAGCAGCTTGGGGCAGCGCACAGATACGCAGTATTTT
TRBJ1-5 | - | TRBV2 | - | CASSPREGGNQPQHF | TGTGCCAGCAGCCCTCGGGAGGGCGGTAATCAGCCCCAGCATTTT